This TCR beta chain was observed in a study of shared clonotypes between healthy human individuals. Study-level background: Donors had three CD4 naive, three CD4 memory, two CD8 naive and one CD8 memory plate apiece. Study-level findings and limits: Clonotypes shared by all four sorted-subset donors had higher generation probabilities than non-shared clonotypes.

Points on this clone: What it binds is not known.

Each cell subset's genomic DNA was divided evenly among several immunoSEQ plates. The DNA input per sorted-subset replicate PCR was 200 ng, corresponding to some 30,000 T cell genomes. Measured with immunoSEQ multiplex PCR; TCRdb has only the in-frame clones, and not every one. The sample comprises more than 1,200,000 clones, about 98.5% of which are singletons, and roughly 0.36% rests with the top ten. V lost 2 bases and J 1 base, leaving 9 bases between the germline ends. The length of the CDR3 is 16 residues. CDR1 SGHAT and CDR2 FQNNGV come from the germline V gene. The gene calls are TRBV11-2 and TRBJ2-6, with D tentatively TRBD1 (6 bases). This receptor was taken from a man aged 25-45 years in good health. Source material: naive CD4+ T cells sorted from blood. Subset reported: CD45RA+ positively selected. CDR3 protein: CASSLTDRSGANVLTF. CDR3 nucleotide sequence: TGTGCCAGCAGCTTAACTGACAGGTCTGGGGCCAACGTCCTGACTTTC. The variable domain in full, completed from reference TRBV11-2 and TRBJ2-6, reads EAGVAQSPRYKIIEKRQSVAFWCNPISGHATLYWYQQILGQGPKLLIQFQNNGVVDDSQLPKDRFSAERLKGVDSTLKIQPAKLEDSAVYLCASSLTDRSGANVLTFGAGSRLTVL.